Reported below is one TCR beta chain. Its antigen is not identified. The germline V gene encodes CDR1 SGHNT and CDR2 YYREEE (reference sequence). V lost 10 bases, J lost 5 bases, and 4 bases stayed unmatched. CDR3 length: 13 amino acids. From PBMCs, CD4+ and CD8+ T cells were sorted. TCR sequencing used cDNA made by reverse transcription of extracted RNA. Clones were read by immunoSEQ multiplex PCR, and TCRdb kept only the in-frame ones, dropping some. The data show about 150,000 clones, roughly 50% seen once. The data are from a study of CD8+ T cells in alopecia areata. Overall study findings and caveats: Sequence data from scalp samples additionally include resident alphabeta T cells of normal skin. In lesional scalp, particularly from alopecia totalis/universalis, clonality was higher than in normal scalp.

This chain connects TRBV5-4 to TRBJ2-5; TRBD2 agrees at 14 bases. This sequence originates from a human donor in good health. Sequenced material: CD4+ T cells sorted from blood. CDR3 in amino acids: CAGTSGSQETQYF. CDR3 DNA: TGTGCCGGGACTAGCGGGAGCCAGGAGACCCAGTACTTC.